These T cell receptor beta chains were read from a single sample in a study of blood T cell repertoires in COVID-19. Libraries were prepared by immunoSEQ multiplex PCR; TCRdb keeps only in-frame clonotypes and omits some of them. Of over 80,000 clones in the sample, 79% were seen once. Material: peripheral blood. The origin of the receptors is a woman of 80 years or more with active or convalescent COVID-19. The CDR3 runs from the conserved cysteine through the conserved F or W. The D gene is left open where the match is weak. Only some rows state a clone size, as once, few, many or a class for expanded clones.

V gene: TRBV3-1/TRBV3-2; clone size: -; J gene: TRBJ2-1; D gene: TRBD1; CDR3 DNA: TGTGCCAGCAGCCAAGGACAGGGGCGAAACAATGAGCAGTTCTTC; CDR3 protein: CASSQGQGRNNEQFF
V gene: TRBV5-6; clone size: few; J gene: TRBJ2-2; D gene: TRBD2; CDR3 DNA: TGTGCCAGCAACGATAATGGCGGGAGGGCCGTCAACGGGGAGCTGTTTTTT; CDR3 protein: CASNDNGGRAVNGELFF
V gene: TRBV11-2; clone size: -; J gene: TRBJ1-1; D gene: -; CDR3 DNA: TGTGCCAGCAGCCCAGTTTTCAGGGTGAACACTGAAGCTTTCTTT; CDR3 protein: CASSPVFRVNTEAFF
V gene: TRBV4-3; clone size: -; J gene: TRBJ2-1; D gene: -; CDR3 DNA: TGCGCCAGCAGCCCTCATACAGGAGATGAGCAGTTCTTC; CDR3 protein: CASSPHTGDEQFF
V gene: TRBV18; clone size: -; J gene: TRBJ1-2; D gene: -; CDR3 DNA: TGTGCCAGCTCACTTCCGGGAGCTTATAGTGGCTACACCTTC; CDR3 protein: CASSLPGAYSGYTF
V gene: TRBV5-1; clone size: few; J gene: TRBJ2-7; D gene: TRBD1; CDR3 DNA: TGCGCCAGCAGCTTGGGGAGGACAGGGACCTACGAGCAGTACTTC; CDR3 protein: CASSLGRTGTYEQYF
V gene: TRBV11-3; clone size: -; J gene: TRBJ2-1; D gene: TRBD1; CDR3 DNA: TGTGCCAGTAGGGGACAGGGCGATGGTGAGCAGTTCTTC; CDR3 protein: CASRGQGDGEQFF
V gene: TRBV5-1; clone size: few; J gene: TRBJ1-3; D gene: -; CDR3 DNA: TGTGCCAGCAGCCCGACAGGCTTTGGAAACACCATATATTTT; CDR3 protein: CASSPTGFGNTIYF
V gene: TRBV7-8; clone size: -; J gene: TRBJ1-4; D gene: TRBD1; CDR3 DNA: TGTGCCAGCAGCCCGGGGACAGGGGGACCTAATGAAAAACTGTTTTTT; CDR3 protein: CASSPGTGGPNEKLFF
V gene: TRBV6-1; clone size: -; J gene: TRBJ1-5; D gene: -; CDR3 DNA: TGTGCCAGCAGTGAATATAGCAATCAGCCCCAGCATTTT; CDR3 protein: CASSEYSNQPQHF
V gene: TRBV6-2/TRBV6-3; clone size: -; J gene: TRBJ2-2; D gene: -; CDR3 DNA: TGTGCCAGCAGTACAGACAGGTCTCCGTCGACCGGGGAGCTGTTTTTT; CDR3 protein: CASSTDRSPSTGELFF
V gene: TRBV7-6; clone size: once; J gene: TRBJ2-6; D gene: -; CDR3 DNA: TGTGCCAGCAGCCGACAGGTTAGCTCTGGGGCCAACGTCCTGACTTTC; CDR3 protein: CASSRQVSSGANVLTF
V gene: TRBV7-9; clone size: -; J gene: TRBJ2-7; D gene: TRBD1; CDR3 DNA: TGTGCCAGCAGTTCAGGCGGACAGGGGTCGCTTAGCGAGCAGTACTTC; CDR3 protein: CASSSGGQGSLSEQYF
V gene: TRBV19; clone size: -; J gene: TRBJ1-2; D gene: TRBD1; CDR3 DNA: TGTGCCAGTAACCATGAAGAGGGACAGTCCTATGGCTACACCTTC; CDR3 protein: CASNHEEGQSYGYTF
V gene: TRBV20-1; clone size: -; J gene: TRBJ1-2; D gene: -; CDR3 DNA: TGCAGTGCTAGTGAACAGGGTGCGGGCTATGGCTACACCTTC; CDR3 protein: CSASEQGAGYGYTF
V gene: TRBV7-2; clone size: -; J gene: TRBJ2-7; D gene: -; CDR3 DNA: TGTGCCAGCAGCTTAGCTACTACCTCCTACGAGCAGTACTTC; CDR3 protein: CASSLATTSYEQYF
V gene: TRBV29-1; clone size: -; J gene: TRBJ1-1; D gene: -; CDR3 DNA: TGCAGCGTTGACGGGGGGACTGAAGCTTTCTTT; CDR3 protein: CSVDGGTEAFF
V gene: TRBV14; clone size: -; J gene: TRBJ2-1; D gene: TRBD2; CDR3 DNA: TGTGCCAGCAGCCGGTGGGGAGCGGGAGTAAGCAATGAGCAGTTCTTC; CDR3 protein: CASSRWGAGVSNEQFF
V gene: TRBV14; clone size: -; J gene: TRBJ1-1; D gene: TRBD1; CDR3 DNA: TGTGCCAGCAGCCACTCCGGGACAGGGTCGACTTTCTTT; CDR3 protein: CASSHSGTGSTFF
V gene: TRBV11-2; clone size: once; J gene: TRBJ2-7; D gene: -; CDR3 DNA: TGTGCCAGCAGCTTCGACAGGTTCGCCTACGAGCAGTACTTC; CDR3 protein: CASSFDRFAYEQYF
V gene: TRBV19; clone size: few; J gene: TRBJ2-1; D gene: -; CDR3 DNA: TGTGCCAGTACCTTGGACTGGAGCTCCTACAATGAGCAGTTCTTC; CDR3 protein: CASTLDWSSYNEQFF
V gene: TRBV5-1; clone size: -; J gene: TRBJ1-1; D gene: -; CDR3 DNA: TGCGCCAGCAGCTTGCAGCGGCAGAGTCAGAACACTGAAGCTTTCTTT; CDR3 protein: CASSLQRQSQNTEAFF
V gene: TRBV7-8; clone size: few; J gene: TRBJ2-7; D gene: TRBD2; CDR3 DNA: TGTGCCAGCAGCTGGGCGGCTGCGGGAGGGCTTGGGGAGCAGTACTTC; CDR3 protein: CASSWAAAGGLGEQYF
V gene: TRBV28; clone size: few; J gene: TRBJ2-1; D gene: -; CDR3 DNA: TGTGCCAGCCAGGGGGCCAGGGCGGGAGAACTGTACAATGAGCAGTTCTTC; CDR3 protein: CASQGARAGELYNEQFF
V gene: TRBV14; clone size: -; J gene: TRBJ1-5; D gene: -; CDR3 DNA: TGTGCCAGCAGCCAGGGGCAAACCCCCTGGGCCCAGCATTTT; CDR3 protein: CASSQGQTPWAQHF
V gene: TRBV27; clone size: -; J gene: TRBJ2-7; D gene: TRBD1; CDR3 DNA: TGTGCCAGCAGATTAGACAGGGGGCGACTCTACGAGCAGTACTTC; CDR3 protein: CASRLDRGRLYEQYF
V gene: TRBV28; clone size: -; J gene: TRBJ2-7; D gene: TRBD1; CDR3 DNA: TGTGCCAGCAGTTCCGCCGGGACAGGGGGCCACGAGCAGTACTTC; CDR3 protein: CASSSAGTGGHEQYF
V gene: TRBV6-1; clone size: -; J gene: TRBJ2-3; D gene: TRBD2; CDR3 DNA: TGTGCCAGCAGTGAAATGCTAGCGGGAGCTGGATATACGCAGTATTTT; CDR3 protein: CASSEMLAGAGYTQYF
V gene: TRBV29-1; clone size: -; J gene: TRBJ2-1; D gene: -; CDR3 DNA: TGCAGCGTTAATACCGGGGGCTACAATGAGCAGTTCTTC; CDR3 protein: CSVNTGGYNEQFF
V gene: TRBV3-1/TRBV3-2; clone size: once; J gene: TRBJ1-3; D gene: TRBD1; CDR3 DNA: TGTGCCAGCAGCCACCCGGGACAGGGCGGGGAAGGAAACACCATATATTTT; CDR3 protein: CASSHPGQGGEGNTIYF
V gene: TRBV19; clone size: -; J gene: TRBJ2-1; D gene: -; CDR3 DNA: TGTGCCAGTAGTATAGACTGGGGGCCCGAGAATGAGCAGTTCTTC; CDR3 protein: CASSIDWGPENEQFF
V gene: TRBV7-3; clone size: -; J gene: TRBJ2-1; D gene: -; CDR3 DNA: TGTGCCAGCAGCGCAACTACAAGGCATGAGCAGTTCTTC; CDR3 protein: CASSATTRHEQFF
V gene: TRBV6-5; clone size: -; J gene: TRBJ2-7; D gene: TRBD2; CDR3 DNA: TGTGCCAGCAGCGCCACTAGCGGGGTGTCCTACGAGCAGTACTTC; CDR3 protein: CASSATSGVSYEQYF
V gene: TRBV10-3; clone size: -; J gene: TRBJ2-2; D gene: -; CDR3 DNA: TGTGCCATCAGCCCTCCCTCACCTGTAACTAGAGACACCGGGGAGCTGTTTTTT; CDR3 protein: CAISPPSPVTRDTGELFF
V gene: TRBV10-1; clone size: -; J gene: TRBJ1-1; D gene: -; CDR3 DNA: TGCGCCAGCAGTGAGTTCCGGGGGAAGAACACTGAAGCTTTCTTT; CDR3 protein: CASSEFRGKNTEAFF
V gene: TRBV10-3; clone size: once; J gene: TRBJ1-5; D gene: -; CDR3 DNA: TGTGCCATCAGCACAGGGTCAGTGAATCAGCCCCAGCATTTT; CDR3 protein: CAISTGSVNQPQHF
V gene: TRBV7-2; clone size: few; J gene: TRBJ1-2; D gene: TRBD1; CDR3 DNA: TGTGCCAGCAGCTTAGACAGGGGTTTTTCTGGCTACACCTTC; CDR3 protein: CASSLDRGFSGYTF
V gene: TRBV4-3; clone size: -; J gene: TRBJ2-6; D gene: -; CDR3 DNA: TGCGCCAGCAGCCAAGTGTCCCCGGGGGCTGGGGCCAACGTCCTGACTTTC; CDR3 protein: CASSQVSPGAGANVLTF
V gene: TRBV5-1; clone size: -; J gene: TRBJ2-2; D gene: -; CDR3 DNA: TGCGCCAGCAGCTTGGACAGTCTGAACACCGGGGAGCTGTTTTTT; CDR3 protein: CASSLDSLNTGELFF
V gene: TRBV19; clone size: -; J gene: TRBJ2-3; D gene: TRBD2; CDR3 DNA: TGTGCCAGTAGTATTGGCGGGAGAGATACGCAGTATTTT; CDR3 protein: CASSIGGRDTQYF
V gene: TRBV18; clone size: -; J gene: TRBJ2-1; D gene: TRBD2; CDR3 DNA: TGTGCCAGCTCACCACCTGGACAAGGGGCGGGAGTGGGCAATGAGCAGTTCTTC; CDR3 protein: CASSPPGQGAGVGNEQFF
V gene: TRBV2; clone size: -; J gene: TRBJ1-2; D gene: -; CDR3 DNA: TGTGCCAGCGGGCGGGAAGGCGGAACTGGCTACACCTTC; CDR3 protein: CASGREGGTGYTF
V gene: TRBV30; clone size: once; J gene: TRBJ2-5; D gene: TRBD2; CDR3 DNA: TGTGCCTGGAGGTGGGGCGGGAGGGACCAAGAGACCCAGTACTTC; CDR3 protein: CAWRWGGRDQETQYF
V gene: TRBV5-5; clone size: few; J gene: TRBJ2-2; D gene: -; CDR3 DNA: TGTGCCAGCAGCTTGGCCTTGGGCAAGTCGAACACCGGGGAGCTGTTTTTT; CDR3 protein: CASSLALGKSNTGELFF
V gene: TRBV6-2/TRBV6-3; clone size: -; J gene: TRBJ1-4; D gene: -; CDR3 DNA: TGTGCCAGCAGTGGGATTAGGGGAGGGAAACTGTTTTTT; CDR3 protein: CASSGIRGGKLFF
V gene: TRBV2; clone size: -; J gene: TRBJ2-3; D gene: -; CDR3 DNA: TGTGCCAGCAGTGTAGCCAGGGGCAGAGATACGCAGTATTTT; CDR3 protein: CASSVARGRDTQYF
V gene: TRBV19; clone size: -; J gene: TRBJ2-5; D gene: -; CDR3 DNA: TGTGCCAGTAGTATTGGTGGCCCCCAGTACTTC; CDR3 protein: CASSIGGPQYF
V gene: TRBV11-2; clone size: -; J gene: TRBJ2-7; D gene: -; CDR3 DNA: TGTGCCAGCAGCTTGTCAGGCGGCAGGGGAAATTACTTC; CDR3 protein: CASSLSGGRGNYF
V gene: TRBV19; clone size: -; J gene: TRBJ2-6; D gene: -; CDR3 DNA: TGTGCCTGTGGGACTCTTGGGGGAGGATCTGGGGCCAACGTCCTGACTTTC; CDR3 protein: CACGTLGGGSGANVLTF
V gene: TRBV5-1; clone size: -; J gene: TRBJ2-1; D gene: TRBD2; CDR3 DNA: TGCGCCAGCAGCTGGACTAGCGGGATGTACAATGAGCAGTTCTTC; CDR3 protein: CASSWTSGMYNEQFF
V gene: TRBV27; clone size: -; J gene: TRBJ2-7; D gene: TRBD1; CDR3 DNA: TGTGCCAGCAGGACATCCTTGGGGACAGGGGGCAACCACGAGCAGTACTTC; CDR3 protein: CASRTSLGTGGNHEQYF
V gene: TRBV9; clone size: -; J gene: TRBJ2-7; D gene: TRBD1; CDR3 DNA: TGTGCCAGCAGCTCTCGGACAGGAGTCTACGAGCAGTACTTC; CDR3 protein: CASSSRTGVYEQYF
V gene: TRBV21-1; clone size: -; J gene: TRBJ2-7; D gene: -; CDR3 DNA: TGTGCCAGCAGATTGGGACTAGCGGGAGGCTACGAGCAGTACTTC; CDR3 protein: CASRLGLAGGYEQYF
V gene: TRBV7-3; clone size: -; J gene: TRBJ2-7; D gene: TRBD2; CDR3 DNA: TGTGCCAGCAGCGAAGGTAGCGGGAGTAGCTACGAGCAGTACTTC; CDR3 protein: CASSEGSGSSYEQYF
V gene: TRBV27; clone size: many; J gene: TRBJ2-7; D gene: TRBD1; CDR3 DNA: TGTGCCAGCAGTTTAGGGTTAGGACAGGGGTACTACGAGCAGTACTTC; CDR3 protein: CASSLGLGQGYYEQYF
V gene: TRBV9; clone size: -; J gene: TRBJ2-1; D gene: TRBD1; CDR3 DNA: TGTGCCAGCAGCGTAGCTCCCCAGGGGGCGGACAATGAGCAGTTCTTC; CDR3 protein: CASSVAPQGADNEQFF
V gene: TRBV5-6; clone size: few; J gene: TRBJ1-1; D gene: TRBD1; CDR3 DNA: TGTGCCAGCAGCCCGACAGGGTTTCGTGGAGCTTTCTTT; CDR3 protein: CASSPTGFRGAFF
V gene: TRBV15; clone size: once; J gene: TRBJ1-5; D gene: -; CDR3 DNA: TGTGCCACCAGCAGAAAGGAGGGACCGCAGGGAAATAGCAATCAGCCCCAGCATTTT; CDR3 protein: CATSRKEGPQGNSNQPQHF
V gene: TRBV6-2/TRBV6-3; clone size: -; J gene: TRBJ2-3; D gene: -; CDR3 DNA: TGTGCCAGCAGTTTGGGCAACGTGAGAAATACAGATACGCAGTATTTT; CDR3 protein: CASSLGNVRNTDTQYF